The entry below describes one T cell receptor (beta chain). The antigen remains undetermined. This entry belongs to a study of cytomegalovirus exposure and HLA in healthy donors. Regarding the study as a whole: Some V segments, including TRBV6-2 and TRBV6-3, were excluded as indistinguishable. The study designated over 150 TCR beta chains cytomegalovirus-associated.

Primers included in the PCR were 60 Vbeta and 13 Jbeta primers. Method: immunoSEQ multiplex PCR; TCRdb's copy keeps in-frame clones and lacks some. The sample gives about 180,000 clones, less than 85% of which show up once; 5.7% is in the top ten. The CDR3 length is 14 residues. V lost 5 bases and J 2 bases, leaving 12 bases between the germline ends. Germline V CDR1 and CDR2: SGHTA, FQGTGA. This sequence originates from a man aged 35-49 years in good health and CMV-seronegative. Material: PBMCs. V gene TRBV7-3 combines with J gene TRBJ1-2; no clear D. CDR3 sequence reads: CASSPGSRNYGYTF. The DNA of the CDR3 is TGTGCCAGCAGCCCCGGGAGCCGGAACTATGGCTACACCTTC.